The 19 T cell receptor beta chains presented below share a single source sample, sequenced in a study of T cells after yellow fever vaccination (dated by TCRdb to between 2017 and 2020). This specimen's treatment or condition label, interpreted: live attenuated yellow fever vaccine strain. The library was generated by 5' RACE. Sequencing relied on an Illumina HiSeq 2500. TCRdb reworked the public reads: Q25 trimming with fastp, MiXCR clone assembly, productive beta chains retained. Rows are combined by CDR3 protein, so each entry shows the most common genes and DNA. In this sample the table shows about 630,000 distinct CDR3 sequences, 12% of which occur a single time. The top ten hold approximately 15% of the sample. Sequencing was performed on PBMCs, taken on the day of the yellow fever booster vaccination. These receptors all stem from a man aged 25 to 40 who received the YFV17D yellow fever vaccine.

The genes are TRBV7-2 and TRBJ2-7; D might be TRBD2 (6 bases). The germline CDR1 and CDR2 sequences are SGHTA and FQGNSA. The CDR3 has 13 residues. The germline V and J ends were trimmed by 5 bases and 3 bases, with 11 bases remaining between them. CDR3 nucleotide sequence: TGTGCCAGCAGCCGGGACTGGATCTACGAGCAGTACTTC. Translated: CASSRDWIYEQYF.

V usage is TRBV10-3 and J usage is TRBJ2-3, with 8 positions matching TRBD1. In germline, CDR1 is ENHRY, CDR2 SYGVKD. The CDR3 has 15 residues. The V gene end was trimmed by 7 bases and the J gene end by 7 bases; junction bases not matched to a gene: 13. The CDR3 sequence is CAITTGGIQENTQYF. The CDR3 DNA reads as TGTGCCATCACTACAGGGGGAATCCAGGAGAATACGCAGTATTTT.

In its sample, this clonotype was seen a few times. The chain is built from TRBV14 and TRBJ1-3, with no clear D. V was clipped by 0 bases and J by 2 bases, with 8 bases between them. Germline CDR1 SGHDN, CDR2 FVKESK. The CDR3 covers 15 residues. CDR3 residues: CASSQERIPGNTIYF. CDR3 in DNA: TGTGCCAGCAGCCAAGAGCGGATCCCTGGAAACACCATATATTTT.

The chain links TRBV20-1 to TRBJ2-2; 12 nucleotides match TRBD2. V lost 6 bases to trimming and J lost 5 bases; unmatched junction nucleotides: 4. This CDR3 comprises 14 residues. Germline V CDR1 and CDR2: DFQATT, SNEGSKA (reference sequence). For the CDR3, the DNA is TGCAGTGCAATAGGGACTAGCGGGACCGGGGAGCTGTTTTTT. It yields the protein CSAIGTSGTGELFF.

The rearrangement uses TRBV7-9 and TRBJ1-3; the D gene is possibly TRBD1 (5 bases). Trimming removed 5 bases at V and 4 bases at J, with 18 bases between. Germline V gives CDR1 SEHNR, CDR2 FQNEAQ (reference sequence). The CDR3 is 16 amino acids. The CDR3: CASSRITRDAGNTIYF. In nucleotides, the CDR3 is TGTGCCAGCAGCCGGATCACGAGGGACGCCGGAAACACCATATATTTT. The whole variable domain, filled in from reference TRBV7-9 and TRBJ1-3, reads DTGVSQNPRHKITKRGQNVTFRCDPISEHNRLYWYRQTLGQGPEFLTYFQNEAQLEKSRLLSDRFSAERPKGSFSTLEIQRTEQGDSAMYLCASSRITRDAGNTIYFGEGSWLTVV.

This chain uses TRBV29-1 with TRBJ2-3; TRBD2 might be the D (5 bases). Germline V lookup: CDR1 SQVTM, CDR2 ANQGSEA. The ends were cut back, 7 bases at V and 5 bases at J, with 16 bases in the middle. The CDR3 consists of 13 residues. DNA of the CDR3: TGCAGCGCTAGGGCGGAGAGCGGAGATACGCAGTATTTT. It specifies CSARAESGDTQYF.

This clonotype was found a few times. The chain combines TRBV6-5 with TRBJ1-4; no reliable D call. This CDR3 has 14 residues. The germline V gene encodes CDR1 MNHEY and CDR2 SVGAGI. V was cut by 2 bases and J by 7 bases, with 11 bases left in between. The chain's CDR3 is CASSYGEGGEKLFF. CDR3 DNA: TGTGCCAGCAGTTACGGGGAAGGAGGTGAAAAACTGTTTTTT.

This clonotype showed up just a few times. The chain has TRBV2 and TRBJ2-5; the D gene could be TRBD1 or TRBD2 (5 bases each). The V gene lost 5 bases and the J gene lost 5 bases, with 18 bases spanning the gap. CDR3 length: 15 residues. Germline CDR1 SNHLY, CDR2 FYNNEI. The CDR3 nucleotides read TGTGCCAGCAGTCCCGGGACGGGCTCCTTCGAGACCCAGTACTTC. Amino acids: CASSPGTGSFETQYF.

The chain employs TRBV4-2 and TRBJ2-3; 7 nucleotides line up with TRBD2. Losses at the gene ends were 1 base for V and 0 bases for J; bases not matched to a gene: 7. Germline CDR1 and CDR2: LGHNA and YNFKEQ. The CDR3 length is 17 residues. The DNA of the CDR3 is TGTGCCAGCAGCCAAGTGCCTCGGGGGGTCAGCACAGATACGCAGTATTTT. It encodes CASSQVPRGVSTDTQYF.

V usage is TRBV10-3 and J usage is TRBJ2-1; the D is unclear. Germline V gene lookup returns CDR1 ENHRY and CDR2 SYGVKD. Trimming removed 3 bases from V and 10 bases from J, with 13 bases in between. The CDR3 contains 13 residues. As DNA, the CDR3 is TGTGCCATCAGTGATCGAGCTGCGGTGGAGCAGTTCTTC. Translating it yields CAISDRAAVEQFF.

This clonotype came up a few times. V gene TRBV5-1 combines with J gene TRBJ2-2; D is undetermined. V dropped 7 bases and J dropped 7 bases, with 11 bases sitting between them. The CDR3 sequence is 12 residues long. Germline CDR1 is SGHRS and CDR2 is YFSETQ. As DNA, the CDR3 is TGCGCCAGCTATTTTCCCGGCGGGGAGCTGTTTTTT. Amino acid sequence: CASYFPGGELFF.

This clonotype was observed a few times. The rearrangement joins TRBV4-3 to TRBJ2-3, with 12 bases lining up with TRBD2. Germline CDR1 LGHNA, CDR2 YSLEER. CDR3 length: 20 amino acids. The V and J ends lost 0 bases and 4 bases, in that order; junction bases with no gene match: 14. CDR3 coding DNA: TGCGCCAGCAGCCAAGATTCACTAGCGGGAGGCCTCCCTTTCCCAGATACGCAGTATTTT. It codes for CASSQDSLAGGLPFPDTQYF.

The sample holds a few counts of this clonotype. The chain links TRBV20-1 to TRBJ2-2, with D maybe TRBD2 (7 bases). Germline V gives CDR1 DFQATT, CDR2 SNEGSKA (reference sequence). The CDR3 runs to 20 residues. V was pared by 2 bases and J by 0 bases, with 25 bases between. In DNA form, the CDR3 reads TGCAGTGCTAGATGGGGGGCCGAGTGGGAGGGGCCCGCGAACACCGGGGAGCTGTTTTTT. Translated, it gives CSARWGAEWEGPANTGELFF.

This clonotype was seen only a few times. V is TRBV10-3 and J is TRBJ1-2, with TRBD1 identical over 8 bases. After removal of 0 bases from V and 4 bases from J, the junction contained 7 bases not matched to a gene. The CDR3 covers 16 residues. CDR1 is ENHRY, CDR2 SYGVKD, per germline. The CDR3 DNA follows: TGTGCCATCAGTGAGTCGGGACAGGCCGCAGTCTATGGCTACACCTTC. It translates to CAISESGQAAVYGYTF.

The chain couples TRBV4-2 to TRBJ2-4, with D possibly TRBD2 on 5 matching bases. CDR3 length equals 17 residues. With 1 base removed from V and 3 bases from J, the gap between germline ends came to 16 bases. Germline loops: CDR1 LGHNA, CDR2 YNFKEQ. The CDR3 region is CASSQGVPLGNKNIQYF. The CDR3, as DNA: TGTGCCAGCAGCCAAGGAGTCCCACTAGGAAACAAAAACATTCAGTACTTC.

There are many counts of this clonotype. The gene calls are TRBV20-1 and TRBJ2-1; D uncertain. The germline gives CDR1 DFQATT, CDR2 SNEGSKA (reference sequence). The CDR3 covers 11 residues. V lost 3 bases and J lost 5, with 5 bases in between. This CDR3 is CSASRNNEQFF. CDR3 sequence (DNA): TGCAGTGCTAGCCGTAACAATGAGCAGTTCTTC.

The chain links TRBV6-5 to TRBJ2-5; maybe TRBD1 (5 bases). With 8 bases removed from V and 5 bases from J, the gap between germline ends came to 12 bases. This CDR3 has 12 amino acids. Germline loops: CDR1 MNHEY, CDR2 SVGAGI. The DNA of the CDR3 is TGTGCCAGCTGGCAGGGAAGGGAGACCCAGTACTTC. As protein: CASWQGRETQYF.

Points on this clonotype: Compared with germline, one end of the junction differs, possibly owing to a read error. This chain uses TRBV30 with TRBJ2-7, with D perhaps TRBD1 (6 bases). There are 12 residues in the CDR3. From germline, CDR1 is GTSNPN and CDR2 SVGIG (reference sequence). DNA of the CDR3: TGTGCCTGGAGTAGGGACACTCTCCATATGCGATTC. It translates to CAWSRDTLHMRF.

This clonotype has only a few counts. This chain links TRBV29-1 with TRBJ2-5; TRBD1 agrees at 8 bases. This CDR3 contains 15 residues. Germline-derived CDR1 and CDR2 are SQVTM and ANQGSEA. The trim removed 8 bases at V and 2 bases at J, leaving 13 bases unmatched. The DNA of the CDR3 is TGCAGCTCCCAGGGGGCCAGGGGCGTTCAAGAGACCCAGTACTTC. Translating it yields CSSQGARGVQETQYF.